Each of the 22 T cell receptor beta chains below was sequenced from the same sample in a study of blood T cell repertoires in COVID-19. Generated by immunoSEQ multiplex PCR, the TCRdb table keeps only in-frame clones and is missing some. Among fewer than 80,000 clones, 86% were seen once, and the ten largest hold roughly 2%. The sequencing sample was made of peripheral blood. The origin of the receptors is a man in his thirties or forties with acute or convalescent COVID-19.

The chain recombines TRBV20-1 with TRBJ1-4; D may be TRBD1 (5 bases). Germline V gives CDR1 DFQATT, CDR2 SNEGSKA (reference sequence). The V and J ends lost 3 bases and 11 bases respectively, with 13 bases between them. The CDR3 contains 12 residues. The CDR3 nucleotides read TGCAGTGCTAGTGGTACCGGGACTAAACTGTTTTTT. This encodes CSASGTGTKLFF.

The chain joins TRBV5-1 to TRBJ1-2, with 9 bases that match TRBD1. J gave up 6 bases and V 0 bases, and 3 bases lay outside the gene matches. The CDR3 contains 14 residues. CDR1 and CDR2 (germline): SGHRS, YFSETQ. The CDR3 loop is CASSLGRTGDGYTF. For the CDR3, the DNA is TGCGCCAGCAGCTTGGGGCGGACAGGGGATGGCTACACCTTC.

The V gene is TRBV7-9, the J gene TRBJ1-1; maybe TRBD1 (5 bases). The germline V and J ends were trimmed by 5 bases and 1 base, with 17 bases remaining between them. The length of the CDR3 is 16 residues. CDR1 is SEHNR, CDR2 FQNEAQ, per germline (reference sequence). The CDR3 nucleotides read TGTGCCAGCAGCGTCCCTCCCGGGGGGGGGAACACTGAAGCTTTCTTT. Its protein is CASSVPPGGGNTEAFF.

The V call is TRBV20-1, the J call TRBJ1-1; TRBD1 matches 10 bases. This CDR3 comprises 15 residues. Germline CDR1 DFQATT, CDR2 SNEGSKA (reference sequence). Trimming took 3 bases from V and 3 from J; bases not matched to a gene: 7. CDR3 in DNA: TGCAGTGCTAGTGCTTCCGGGACAGGGGACACTGAAGCTTTCTTT. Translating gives CSASASGTGDTEAFF.

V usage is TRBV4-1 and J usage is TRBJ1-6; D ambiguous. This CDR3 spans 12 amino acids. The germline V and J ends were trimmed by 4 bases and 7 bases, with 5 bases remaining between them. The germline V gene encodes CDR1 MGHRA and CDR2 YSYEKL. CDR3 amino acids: CASSPLNSPLHF. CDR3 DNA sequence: TGCGCCAGCAGCCCCCTCAATTCACCCCTCCACTTT.

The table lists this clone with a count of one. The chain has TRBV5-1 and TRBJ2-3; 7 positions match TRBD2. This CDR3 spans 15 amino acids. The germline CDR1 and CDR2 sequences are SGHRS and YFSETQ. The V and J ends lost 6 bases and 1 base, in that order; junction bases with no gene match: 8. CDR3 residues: CASTKGGVGTDTQYF. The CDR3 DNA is TGCGCCAGCACCAAGGGAGGGGTCGGCACAGATACGCAGTATTTT.

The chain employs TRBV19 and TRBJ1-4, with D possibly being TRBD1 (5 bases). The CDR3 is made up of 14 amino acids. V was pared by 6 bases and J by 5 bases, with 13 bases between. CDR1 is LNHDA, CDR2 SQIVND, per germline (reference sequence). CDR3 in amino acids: CASREAGWNEKLFF. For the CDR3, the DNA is TGTGCCAGTAGAGAGGCAGGGTGGAATGAAAAACTGTTTTTT.

The CDR3 here is CASSQDRGLVDEQFF. The CDR3 DNA reads TGTGCCAGCAGCCAAGACAGGGGGCTGGTCGATGAGCAGTTCTTC. V usage is TRBV3-1 (or the pseudogene TRBV3-2) and J usage is TRBJ2-1; 8 bases align to TRBD1. Germline V CDR1 and CDR2: LGHDT, YNNKEL (reference sequence). This CDR3 spans 15 amino acids. With V trimmed by 0 bases and J by 8 bases, 6 bases remained unmatched.

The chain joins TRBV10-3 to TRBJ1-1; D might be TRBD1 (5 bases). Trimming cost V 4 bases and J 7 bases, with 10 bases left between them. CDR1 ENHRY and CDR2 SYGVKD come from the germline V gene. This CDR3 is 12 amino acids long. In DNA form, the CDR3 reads TGTGCCATCAGTGGGGGGGACGGTGAAGCTTTCTTT. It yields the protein CAISGGDGEAFF.

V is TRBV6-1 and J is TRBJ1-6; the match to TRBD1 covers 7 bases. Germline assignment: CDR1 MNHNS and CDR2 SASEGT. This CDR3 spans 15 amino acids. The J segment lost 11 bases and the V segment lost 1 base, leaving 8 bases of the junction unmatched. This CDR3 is CASSEDRGYRAPLHF. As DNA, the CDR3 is TGTGCCAGCAGTGAAGACAGGGGATACAGGGCACCCCTCCACTTT.

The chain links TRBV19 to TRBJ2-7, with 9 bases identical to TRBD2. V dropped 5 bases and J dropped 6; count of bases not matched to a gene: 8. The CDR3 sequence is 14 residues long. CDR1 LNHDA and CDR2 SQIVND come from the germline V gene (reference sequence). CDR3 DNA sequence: TGTGCCAGTAGTCCCCGGACTAGCGTCAGCGAGCAGTACTTC. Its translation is CASSPRTSVSEQYF.

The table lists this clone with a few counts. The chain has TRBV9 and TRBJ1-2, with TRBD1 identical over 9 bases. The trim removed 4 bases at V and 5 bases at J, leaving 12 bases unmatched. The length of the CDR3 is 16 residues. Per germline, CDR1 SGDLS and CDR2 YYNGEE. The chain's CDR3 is CASSFGTGFSEYGYTF. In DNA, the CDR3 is TGTGCCAGCAGCTTCGGGACAGGGTTCTCAGAATATGGCTACACCTTC. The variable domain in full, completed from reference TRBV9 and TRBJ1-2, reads DSGVTQTPKHLITATGQRVTLRCSPRSGDLSVYWYQQSLDQGLQFLIQYYNGEERAKGNILERFSAQQFPDLHSELNLSSLELGDSALYFCASSFGTGFSEYGYTFGSGTRLTVV.

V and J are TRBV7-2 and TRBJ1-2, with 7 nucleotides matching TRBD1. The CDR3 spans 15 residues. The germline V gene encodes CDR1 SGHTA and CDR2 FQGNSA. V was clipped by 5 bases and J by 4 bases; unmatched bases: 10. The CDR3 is CASSRQGGEGYGYTF. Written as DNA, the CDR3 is TGTGCCAGCAGCCGGCAGGGGGGAGAGGGCTATGGCTACACCTTC.

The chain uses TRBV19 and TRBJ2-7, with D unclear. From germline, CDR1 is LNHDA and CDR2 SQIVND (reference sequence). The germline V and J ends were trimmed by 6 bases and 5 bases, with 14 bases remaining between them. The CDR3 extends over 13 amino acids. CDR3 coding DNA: TGTGCCAGTAGCATCTTTTCAGGCAACGAGCAGTACTTC. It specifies CASSIFSGNEQYF.

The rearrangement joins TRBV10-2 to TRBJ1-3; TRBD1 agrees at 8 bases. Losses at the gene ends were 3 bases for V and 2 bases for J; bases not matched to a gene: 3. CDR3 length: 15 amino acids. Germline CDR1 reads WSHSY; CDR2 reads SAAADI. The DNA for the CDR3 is TGCGCCAGCAGTGACAGGACAGGGACTGGAAACACCATATATTTT. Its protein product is CASSDRTGTGNTIYF.

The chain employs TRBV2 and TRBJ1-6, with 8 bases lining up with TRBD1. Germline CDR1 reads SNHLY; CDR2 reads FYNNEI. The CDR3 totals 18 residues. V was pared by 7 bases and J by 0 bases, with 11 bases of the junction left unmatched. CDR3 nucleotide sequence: TGTGCCAGCAAGGGGAGACAGGGGTCCTTCTCCTATAATTCACCCCTCCACTTT. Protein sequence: CASKGRQGSFSYNSPLHF.

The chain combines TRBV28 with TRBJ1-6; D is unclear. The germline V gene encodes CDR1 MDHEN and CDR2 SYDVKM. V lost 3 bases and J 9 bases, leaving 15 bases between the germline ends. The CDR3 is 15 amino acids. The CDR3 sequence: CASSFWSPEGSPLHF. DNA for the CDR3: TGTGCCAGCAGTTTCTGGAGTCCCGAAGGTTCACCCCTCCACTTT.

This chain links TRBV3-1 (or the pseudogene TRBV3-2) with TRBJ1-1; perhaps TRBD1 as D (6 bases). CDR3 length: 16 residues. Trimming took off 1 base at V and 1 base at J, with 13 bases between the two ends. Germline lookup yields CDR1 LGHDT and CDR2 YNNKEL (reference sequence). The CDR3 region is CASSQVRLRGNTEAFF. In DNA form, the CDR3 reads TGTGCCAGCAGCCAAGTTCGGCTCAGGGGGAACACTGAAGCTTTCTTT.

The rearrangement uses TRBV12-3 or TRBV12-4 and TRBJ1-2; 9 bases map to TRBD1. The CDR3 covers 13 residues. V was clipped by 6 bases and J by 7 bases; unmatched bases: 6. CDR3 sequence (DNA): TGTGCCAGCAGAGGGACAGGGATAAGTGGCTACACCTTC. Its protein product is CASRGTGISGYTF.

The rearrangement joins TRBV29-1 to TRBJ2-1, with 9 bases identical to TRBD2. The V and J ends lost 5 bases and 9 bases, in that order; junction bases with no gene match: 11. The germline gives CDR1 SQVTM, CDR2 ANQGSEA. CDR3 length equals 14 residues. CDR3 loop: CSVLAGLARGEQFF. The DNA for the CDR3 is TGCAGCGTTCTAGCGGGACTAGCAAGGGGTGAGCAGTTCTTC.

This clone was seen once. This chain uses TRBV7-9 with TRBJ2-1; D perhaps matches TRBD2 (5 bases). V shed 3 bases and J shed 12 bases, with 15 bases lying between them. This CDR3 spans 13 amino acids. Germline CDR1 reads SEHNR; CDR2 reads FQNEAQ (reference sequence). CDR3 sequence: CASSFDHLARQFF. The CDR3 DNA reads TGTGCCAGCAGCTTTGATCACCTAGCAAGGCAGTTCTTC.

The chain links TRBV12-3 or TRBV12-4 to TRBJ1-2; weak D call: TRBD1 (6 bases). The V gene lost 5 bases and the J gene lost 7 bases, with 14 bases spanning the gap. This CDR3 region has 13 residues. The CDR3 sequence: CASSTTGLGGYTF. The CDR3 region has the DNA TGTGCCAGCAGTACAACAGGGTTGGGTGGCTACACCTTC.